Below are 10 T cell receptor beta chains sequenced from a single sample in a study of cytomegalovirus exposure and HLA in healthy donors. PCR employed 60 Vbeta and 13 Jbeta primers. The data were produced by immunoSEQ multiplex PCR, yet TCRdb's version contains in-frame clones alone and is incomplete. The sample carries some 130,000 clones, 82% recorded once. The specimen sequenced was PBMCs. The source of these receptors is a woman between 50 and 59 years old in good health and CMV-seropositive.

The chain joins TRBV5-4 to TRBJ2-3; D might be TRBD1 (5 bases). Germline V gene lookup returns CDR1 SGHNT and CDR2 YYREEE (reference sequence). V was clipped by 3 bases and J by 5 bases, with 13 bases between them. CDR3 length equals 14 residues. CDR3 nucleotide sequence: TGTGCCAGCAGCTCTTCTGACAGACTAGATACGCAGTATTTT. As protein: CASSSSDRLDTQYF.

This chain links TRBV18 with TRBJ1-6, with D maybe TRBD1 (5 bases). V was pared by 3 bases and J by 5 bases, with 8 bases between. The CDR3 runs to 14 residues. CDR1 and CDR2 from the germline V gene are KGHSH and LQKENI. The CDR3 protein is CASSPGGHNSPLHF. The CDR3 DNA reads TGTGCCAGCTCACCGGGGGGACATAATTCACCCCTCCACTTT. Full variable domain (outside the CDR3, taken from reference TRBV18 and TRBJ1-6): NAGVMQNPRHLVRRRGQEARLRCSPMKGHSHVYWYRQLPEEGLKFMVYLQKENIIDESGMPKERFSAEFPKEGPSILRIQQVVRGDSAAYFCASSPGGHNSPLHFGNGTRLTVT.

The chain recombines TRBV2 with TRBJ1-4; 7 bases line up with TRBD1. The CDR3 loop spans 13 amino acids. Per the germline V gene, CDR1 is SNHLY and CDR2 is FYNNEI. The V and J ends lost 3 bases and 7 bases, in that order; junction bases with no gene match: 2. CDR3: CASSENRGEKLFF. The CDR3 bases are TGTGCCAGCAGTGAGAACAGGGGTGAAAAACTGTTTTTT.

The chain carries TRBV27 and TRBJ2-1, with 11 bases aligning to TRBD1. This CDR3 contains 16 residues. J was trimmed by 6 bases and V by 7 bases; bases with no gene match: 11. Germline lookup yields CDR1 MNHEY and CDR2 SMNVEV (reference sequence). CDR3 bases: TGTGCCAGCACCCTAACGGGACAGGGGGATCTCAATGAGCAGTTCTTC. It translates to CASTLTGQGDLNEQFF.

For this clone: One end of the junction varies from germline; a read error may be responsible. The chain employs TRBV7-9 and TRBJ2-7; 9 nucleotides line up with TRBD1. The CDR3 extends over 14 amino acids. Germline lookup yields CDR1 SEHNR and CDR2 FQNEAQ (reference sequence). The CDR3 DNA sequence: TGTTCCAGCAGCACAGGGACAGGGATCAACGAGCAGTACTTC. Protein product: CSSSTGTGINEQYF.

This clone was counted between two and nine times. CDR3 DNA sequence: TGTGCCAGCAGCCGAAGTGGGACAGGGGGCTACTATGGCTACACCTTC. It specifies CASSRSGTGGYYGYTF. The chain carries TRBV11-2 and TRBJ1-2; 12 nucleotides align to TRBD1. This CDR3 comprises 16 residues. Germline V gene lookup returns CDR1 SGHAT and CDR2 FQNNGV. V lost 5 bases and J lost 3; bases outside the gene matches: 7.

This CDR3 reads CASSGGLGGTYNEQFF. The DNA for the CDR3 is TGTGCCAGCAGCGGGGGGCTGGGGGGGACCTACAATGAGCAGTTCTTC. This chain connects TRBV9 to TRBJ2-1, with D perhaps TRBD2 (7 bases). Between the trimmed V and J ends, which lost 3 bases and 2 bases, there was a span of 15 bases. Germline-derived CDR1 and CDR2 are SGDLS and YYNGEE. This CDR3 comprises 16 residues.

This clone has a single count. V gene TRBV15 combines with J gene TRBJ2-7; TRBD1 matches 8 bases. Germline lookup yields CDR1 LNHNV and CDR2 YYDKDF (reference sequence). CDR3 size: 15 residues. V shed 0 bases, J shed 5 bases, and the junction held 6 bases outside the gene matches. CDR3 sequence reads: CATSRDSGQANEQYF. The CDR3 coding sequence is TGTGCCACCAGCAGAGATTCGGGACAGGCTAACGAGCAGTACTTC. Supplemented by reference TRBV15 and TRBJ2-7, the full variable domain reads DAMVIQNPRYQVTQFGKPVTLSCSQTLNHNVMYWYQQKSSQAPKLLFHYYDKDFNNEADTPDNFQSRRPNTSFCFLDIRSPGLGDTAMYLCATSRDSGQANEQYFGPGTRLTVT.

This chain uses TRBV7-2 with TRBJ2-1; 7 bases fit TRBD2. V was clipped by 1 base and J by 6 bases; unmatched bases: 6. The CDR3 loop spans 15 amino acids. Germline-derived CDR1 and CDR2 are SGHTA and FQGNSA. CDR3 nucleotide sequence: TGTGCCAGCAGCTTAGGAGGGTGGGAGGGCAATGAGCAGTTCTTC. It translates to CASSLGGWEGNEQFF. Full variable domain (remainder filled in from reference TRBV7-2 and TRBJ2-1): GAGVSQSPSNKVTEKGKDVELRCDPISGHTALYWYRQSLGQGLEFLIYFQGNSAPDKSGLPSDRFSAERTGGSVSTLTIQRTQQEDSAVYLCASSLGGWEGNEQFFGPGTRLTVL.

The genes are TRBV9 and TRBJ2-5; D perhaps matches TRBD2 (6 bases). The CDR3 consists of 17 residues. CDR1 is SGDLS and CDR2 is YYNGEE in the germline V gene. Trimming removed 2 bases from V and 1 base from J, with 18 bases in between. The DNA for the CDR3 is TGTGCCAGCAGCGTGGGGGACTCCCCCCCAGTCCAAGAGACCCAGTACTTC. This encodes CASSVGDSPPVQETQYF.